Listed below are T cell receptor beta chains from one sample, sequenced in a study of OX40 agonist ivuxolimab in advanced cancers. TCRdb's copy holds only in-frame clones and misses some; the assay was immunoSEQ multiplex PCR. The sample has under 85,000 clones, 94% seen once. This material consisted of CD4+ or CD8+ T cells sorted from blood, taken in a trial of the OX40 agonist ivuxolimab. These receptors all stem from an adult with an advanced solid tumor such as melanoma, head and neck, liver or kidney cancer. Each CDR3 is given with its conserved first and last residue. D genes are given only for firm matches. The size of a clone is reported for some rows only, either as once, few or many, or as a class for expanded clones.

TRBV27	TRBJ1-2	TRBD1	.	TGTGCCAGCAGTTTAAAACAGGGGGCCTATGGCTACACCTTC	CASSLKQGAYGYTF
TRBV15	TRBJ2-3	.	.	TGTGCCACCAGACCCGGGCGGATTAGCACAGATACGCAGTATTTT	CATRPGRISTDTQYF
TRBV7-2	TRBJ2-7	.	.	TGTGCCAGCAGCTTCGGTAAAACCTACGAGCAGTACTTC	CASSFGKTYEQYF
TRBV5-1	TRBJ2-7	.	.	TGCGCCAGGCAAAGAGGGGGGTGCGAGCAGTACTTC	CARQRGGCEQYF
TRBV7-3	TRBJ2-2	TRBD1	.	TGTGCCAGCAGCTTTTCAGGGGGCAACTACATCGGGGAGCTGTTTTTT	CASSFSGGNYIGELFF
TRBV29-1	TRBJ1-2	.	.	TGCAGCGTTGATCTGGGGGGGGTCAACTATGGCTACACCTTC	CSVDLGGVNYGYTF
TRBV21-1	TRBJ1-1	.	.	TGTGCCAGCAGTATATTAATCACAATTCGCACTGAAGCTTTCTTT	CASSILITIRTEAFF
TRBV11-3	TRBJ2-1	TRBD2	.	TGTGCCAGCAGCTTAGATCAGGTGCGGGAGGTAATTGAGCAGTTCTTC	CASSLDQVREVIEQFF
TRBV4-1	TRBJ2-2	.	.	TGCGCCAGCAGCCAAATCCCCGGGGAGCTGTTTTTT	CASSQIPGELFF
TRBV29-1	TRBJ1-4	.	.	TGCAGCGTTGAATCCACCCCAGGGGCTCGGGAAAAACTGTTTTTT	CSVESTPGAREKLFF
TRBV9	TRBJ2-3	.	.	TGTGCCAGCAGCGTAGGTCTAGCGCCCACAGATACGCAGTATTTT	CASSVGLAPTDTQYF
TRBV13	TRBJ1-2	.	.	TGTGCCAGCAGCTTAGGCCACTATGGCTACACCTTC	CASSLGHYGYTF
TRBV14	TRBJ1-2	.	.	TGTGCCAGCGGCCAAGAGGTTTCCGATGGCTACACCTTC	CASGQEVSDGYTF
TRBV28	TRBJ1-4	.	.	TGTGCCAGCATGCCCAGGGGTGGAGATGAAAAACTGTTTTTT	CASMPRGGDEKLFF
TRBV7-9	TRBJ2-6	.	.	TGTGCCAGCAGCTTCGGTATTACCTCTGGGGCCAACGTCCTGACTTTC	CASSFGITSGANVLTF
TRBV9	TRBJ2-7	TRBD2	.	TGTGCCAGCAGCCCAGCGGGAGGCGCCTACGAGCAGTACTTC	CASSPAGGAYEQYF
TRBV28	TRBJ2-3	.	.	TGTGCCAGCAGTTTAGTGGGAGATACGCAGTATTTT	CASSLVGDTQYF
TRBV19	TRBJ1-5	TRBD1	.	TGTGCCAGTAGTGAGACAGGGGTGCAGCCCCAGCATTTT	CASSETGVQPQHF
TRBV18	TRBJ2-1	TRBD1	.	TGTGCCAGCTCACCACTGAACAGGGGGTTCTCCTACAATGAGCAGTTCTTC	CASSPLNRGFSYNEQFF
TRBV27	TRBJ2-1	TRBD2	once	TGTGCCAGCACGTTAGGGACTAGCGCGTACAATGAGCAGTTCTTC	CASTLGTSAYNEQFF
TRBV11-2	TRBJ2-1	.	.	TGTGCCAGCAGCGAGGAGCGGAGGGGCGAATACAATGAGCAGTTCTTC	CASSEERRGEYNEQFF
TRBV10-3	TRBJ2-1	TRBD2	.	TGTGCCATCAGTGTGACTAGCGGGACCCGGGAGCAGTTCTTC	CAISVTSGTREQFF
TRBV5-1	TRBJ2-5	TRBD2	.	TGCGCCAGCAGCCCGACCCGGGGAGCGGGAAACCAAGAGACCCAGTACTTC	CASSPTRGAGNQETQYF
TRBV7-6	TRBJ2-7	.	.	TGTGCCAGCAGCTTATCAGAAAGCTCCTACGAGCAGTACTTC	CASSLSESSYEQYF
TRBV19	TRBJ2-2	.	.	TGTGCCAGTAGTCCACACCCAGGGACGTCGAACACCGGGGAGCTGTTTTTT	CASSPHPGTSNTGELFF
TRBV7-9	TRBJ1-2	TRBD1	.	TGTGCCAGCAGCTTAGCTTACAGGGGTGGCTACACCTTC	CASSLAYRGGYTF
TRBV7-3	TRBJ1-2	TRBD1	few	TGTGCCAGCAGCTCGGGACAGGGCTATGGCTACACCTTC	CASSSGQGYGYTF
TRBV27	TRBJ2-2	.	.	TGTGCCAGCAGTTTAGGAGCTAGCTGGGGCGGGGAGCTGTTTTTT	CASSLGASWGGELFF
TRBV7-3	TRBJ2-1	.	once	TGTGCCAGCAGCCATGGGGGGCCCTACAATGAGCAGTTCTTC	CASSHGGPYNEQFF